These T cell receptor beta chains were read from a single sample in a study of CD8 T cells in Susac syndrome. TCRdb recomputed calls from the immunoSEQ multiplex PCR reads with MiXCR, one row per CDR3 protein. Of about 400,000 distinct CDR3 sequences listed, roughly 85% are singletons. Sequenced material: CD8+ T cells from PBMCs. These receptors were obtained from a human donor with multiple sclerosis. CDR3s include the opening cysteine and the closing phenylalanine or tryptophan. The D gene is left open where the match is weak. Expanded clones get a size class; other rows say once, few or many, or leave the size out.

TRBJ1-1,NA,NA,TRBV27,TGTGCCAGCAGTTTATCATTAGTCACTGAAGCTTTCTTT,CASSLSLVTEAFF
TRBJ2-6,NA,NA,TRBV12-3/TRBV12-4,TGTGCCAGCAGCCTACCGGGAATTGGGGCCAACGTCCTGACTTTC,CASSLPGIGANVLTF
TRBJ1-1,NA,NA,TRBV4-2,TGTGCCAGCAGCTTTAGTGGGGGCCTGAACACTGAAGCTTTCTTT,CASSFSGGLNTEAFF
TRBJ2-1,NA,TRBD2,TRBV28,TGTGCCAGCAGTTTATCGTTGTCGGGACTAGCTGACGAGCAGTTCTTC,CASSLSLSGLADEQFF
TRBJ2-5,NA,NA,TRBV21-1,TGTGCCAGCAGCGCCCTCCAAGGCAGGGGATGGGAGACCCAGTACTTC,CASSALQGRGWETQYF
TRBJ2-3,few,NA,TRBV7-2,TGTGCCAGCAGCTGGTGGGACGGCATCACAGATACGCAGTATTTT,CASSWWDGITDTQYF
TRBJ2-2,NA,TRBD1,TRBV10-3,TGTGCCATCAACCGCGCCGAGGGACAGGGGAAAAACACCGGGGAGCTGTTTTTT,CAINRAEGQGKNTGELFF
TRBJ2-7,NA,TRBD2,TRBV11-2,TGTGCCAGCAGCTCCGGGACTAGCGGGAATTCCTACGAGCAGTACTTC,CASSSGTSGNSYEQYF
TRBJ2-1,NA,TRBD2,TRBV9,TGTGCCAGCAGCACTTTAGCGGGACCCGTCCCCTACAATGAGCAGTTCTTC,CASSTLAGPVPYNEQFF
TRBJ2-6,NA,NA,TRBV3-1,TGTGCCAGCAGCCAAGGGACCTCTGGGGCCAACGTCCTGACTTTC,CASSQGTSGANVLTF
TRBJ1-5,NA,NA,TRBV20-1,TGCAGTGCTAGAGACTTCAAGGCCAATCAGCCCCAGCATTTT,CSARDFKANQPQHF
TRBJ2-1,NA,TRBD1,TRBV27,TGTGCCAGCAGGGTAAGGTCAGGGGGCTTGTGGAATGAGCAGTTCTTC,CASRVRSGGLWNEQFF
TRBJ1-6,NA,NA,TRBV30,TGTGCCGCCGAACTGCGGGGGAGTTATAATTCACCCCTCCACTTT,CAAELRGSYNSPLHF
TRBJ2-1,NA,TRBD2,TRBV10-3,TGTGCCATCAGTGGGCCATCAAGCGGGAGCTCCTACAATGAGCAGTTCTTC,CAISGPSSGSSYNEQFF
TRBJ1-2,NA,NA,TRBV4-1,TGCGCCAGCAGCCAAGAAAGGGTGGGCTATGGCTACACCTTC,CASSQERVGYGYTF
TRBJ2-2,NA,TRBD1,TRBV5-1,TGCGCCAGCAGAAATGCCGCCGGGACAGCTGATTCCGGGGAGCTGTTTTTT,CASRNAAGTADSGELFF
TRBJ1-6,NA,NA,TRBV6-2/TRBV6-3,TGTGCCAGCAGAACAGGTTACTCACCCCTCCACTTT,CASRTGYSPLHF
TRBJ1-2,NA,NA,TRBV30,TGTGCCTGGAGTGTAGGCGGACCGATCTATGGCTACACCTTC,CAWSVGGPIYGYTF
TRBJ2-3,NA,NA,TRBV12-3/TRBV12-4,TGTGCCAGCAGCAACGAACCTTCAGGGGGGAAGCTAGATACGCAGTATTTT,CASSNEPSGGKLDTQYF
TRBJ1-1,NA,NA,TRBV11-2,TGTGCCAGCAACAGAAACATGGGGGGCGGCGGGAACACTGAAGCTTTCTTT,CASNRNMGGGGNTEAFF
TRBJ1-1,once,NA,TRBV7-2,TGTGCCAGCGTCGTGCTGAACACTGAAGCTTTCTTT,CASVVLNTEAFF
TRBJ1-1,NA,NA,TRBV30,TGTGCCTGGGTTCCGGGACCTTCTATGAACACTGAAGCTTTCTTT,CAWVPGPSMNTEAFF
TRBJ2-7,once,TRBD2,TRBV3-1,TGTGCCAGCAGCCAAGGTAGCGGGAGTGACCTCTACGAGCAGTACTTC,CASSQGSGSDLYEQYF
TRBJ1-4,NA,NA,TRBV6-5,TGTGCCAGCAGTTACTCCTACGGAGGGCTTGAAGAAAAACTGTTTTTT,CASSYSYGGLEEKLFF
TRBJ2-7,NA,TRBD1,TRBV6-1,TGTGCCAGCAGTGAATTTGGCCGGGACAGGGCCTACGAGCAGTACTTC,CASSEFGRDRAYEQYF
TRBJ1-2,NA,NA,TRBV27,TGTGCCAGCAGTTATACAGGGAATCATGGCTACACCTTC,CASSYTGNHGYTF